This T cell receptor (beta chain) was retrieved from a study of human T cells and chemical hapten exposure. For the study at large: The sensitizing agent was 2% DPC, placed on roughly 2 cm by roughly 2 cm of upper inner arm skin.

In the case of this clonotype: Antigen: not known.

Original handling: Samples ranged from about 20,000 to 700,000 TCRs, with a median of about 96,000. TCRdb re-derived calls from the RACE reads in MiXCR, one entry per CDR3 protein. TCRdb's processing, not the study's, gives the V and J calls here. This sample yields about 120,000 distinct CDR3 sequences, of which approximately 13% are seen a single time; 2.8% belongs to the top ten. Described time point: pre-sensitization, week 0. The treatment is: therapeutic diphenylcyclopropenone sensitization with weekly scalp DPC. The starting material, unfractionated whole blood, was used for total RNA extraction. With 2 bases removed from V and 6 bases from J, the gap between germline ends came to 8 bases. The germline V gene encodes CDR1 KGHSY and CDR2 FQNENV. The CDR3 is made up of 13 amino acids. Study-wide findings and caveats: Controls had significantly fewer large CDR3 similarity clusters than were formed by expanded TCRs.

Sequenced material: whole blood, taken in connection with sensitization to the hapten diphenylcyclopropenone (DPC). The chain has TRBV16 and TRBJ2-1; possibly TRBD2 for D (5 bases). The sequence was collected from a woman in her late teens or twenties with alopecia areata. Some clones in this sample may be carry-over from other donors' samples. CDR3 sequence (DNA): TGTGCCAGCAGCCAAACGGGGTGCAATGAGCAGTTCTTC. Protein sequence: CASSQTGCNEQFF.